The clone carrying this T cell receptor beta chain counts as medium-sized by frequency. This sample was included in a study of CXCR3-negative and CXCR3-positive naive CD8 T cells. This CDR3 is 16 amino acids long. Germline CDR1 is DFQATT and CDR2 is SNEGSKA (reference sequence). With UMI labels, 5' RACE was used to prepare the TRB cDNA libraries. TCRdb reprocessed the 5' RACE reads and keeps a single row for each CDR3 protein, giving no DNA. The table lists 5,000 to 6,500 distinct CDR3 sequences. What was sequenced was naive CXCR3- CD8+ T cells from blood. Subset here: CD45RO-CCR7+CD27+CD95- naive CD8+ T cells lacking CXCR3 (TNR3-). This clonotype was obtained from a human donor in good health. Some clones in this sample may be carry-over from other donors' samples. The J gene is TRBJ2-7, the V gene TRBV20-1; TCRdb proposes TRBD1, but this gene call is untestable without DNA. CDR3 sequence: CSARYGWRDRDYEQYF.